This T cell receptor beta chain was profiled in a study of blood T cells in healthy people across ages. The CDR3 length is 15 residues. The germline CDR1 and CDR2 sequences are SGHTA and FQGNSA. It was with a sample-barcoded 5' primer and a J-beta primer mix that a second PCR of about 6 to 12 cycles was run. MiXCR, run by TCRdb on the 5' RACE reads, gives a single entry per CDR3 protein. The sample carries about 380,000 distinct CDR3 sequences, more than 45% recorded once. The specimen was blood. The receptor comes from a man aged 55 to 69 in good health. This chain uses TRBV7-2 with TRBJ2-4, with TRBD2 as a possible D gene (6 bases). TRBJ2-7 matches the DNA end more closely, so the J call is doubtful. The CDR3 is CASSSAPQGLYEQYF. The CDR3 nucleotides are TGTGCCAGCAGCTCCGCGCCCCAAGGACTATACGAGCAGTACTTC.